A selection of T cell receptor beta chains follows, all from one sample in a study of shared clonotypes between healthy human individuals. Data came from immunoSEQ multiplex PCR; TCRdb stores just in-frame clones and leaves some out. The table includes millions of clones, approximately 94% detected once. Sequencing was performed on naive CD8+ T cells sorted from blood. These receptors all come from a man aged 18 to 30 in good health. Each CDR3 is given with its conserved first and last residue. The order of the fields is V gene, clone size, J gene, D gene, CDR3 DNA, CDR3 protein. The D gene is left open where the match is weak. Clone size, where shown, is once, few, many, or a class for clones that have expanded.

V: TRBV10-3; size: NA; J: TRBJ2-7; D: NA; DNA: TGTGCCGCCGTTGGAGGGGGTAGCTCCTACGAGCAGTACTTC; CDR3: CAAVGGGSSYEQYF
V: TRBV6-1; size: NA; J: TRBJ2-7; D: NA; DNA: TGTGCCAGCAGTGAAGACAGGGAGATCTACGAGCAGTACTTC; CDR3: CASSEDREIYEQYF
V: TRBV4-1; size: NA; J: TRBJ1-1; D: NA; DNA: TGCGCCAGCAGCCAGGCGGGACTTTCGAACACTGAAGCTTTCTTT; CDR3: CASSQAGLSNTEAFF
V: TRBV14; size: NA; J: TRBJ2-3; D: NA; DNA: TGTGCCAGCAGCCTCCTCGGGCCCACAGATACGCAGTATTTT; CDR3: CASSLLGPTDTQYF
V: TRBV4-3; size: NA; J: TRBJ2-7; D: TRBD1; DNA: TGCGCCAGCAGCCCCGGGACAGGGCAATACGAGCAGTACTTC; CDR3: CASSPGTGQYEQYF
V: TRBV27; size: NA; J: TRBJ1-5; D: NA; DNA: TGTGCCAGCAGTCCTTCGGGGGCTCAGCCCCAGCATTTT; CDR3: CASSPSGAQPQHF
V: TRBV29-1; size: few; J: TRBJ1-2; D: NA; DNA: TGCAGCGTAACAGGGATACATGGCTACACCTTC; CDR3: CSVTGIHGYTF
V: TRBV5-1; size: NA; J: TRBJ2-1; D: NA; DNA: TGCGCCAGCAGCTTAGAAGGGGCAGTGTGGCACAATGAGCAGTTCTTC; CDR3: CASSLEGAVWHNEQFF
V: TRBV7-9; size: NA; J: TRBJ1-2; D: TRBD1; DNA: TGTGCCAGCAGCATCGGACAGGGGGCGTATGGCTACACCTTC; CDR3: CASSIGQGAYGYTF
V: TRBV27; size: NA; J: TRBJ2-3; D: NA; DNA: TGTGCCAGCAGTCCCATAGAGATTGGTGTTGGGGGAAACACAGATACGCAGTATTTT; CDR3: CASSPIEIGVGGNTDTQYF
V: TRBV7-9; size: NA; J: TRBJ2-7; D: TRBD2; DNA: TGTGCCAGCAGCTTAAGGATCGCGGGAGGGAGCTCCTACGAGCAGTACTTC; CDR3: CASSLRIAGGSSYEQYF
V: TRBV5-1; size: NA; J: TRBJ1-2; D: TRBD1; DNA: TGCGCCAGCAGCTTTATACAGGAGGGGGCGGATGGCTACACCTTC; CDR3: CASSFIQEGADGYTF
V: TRBV30; size: NA; J: TRBJ1-1; D: NA; DNA: TGTGCCTGGAGTGTAAAGTTTTTATATGAAGCTTTCTTT; CDR3: CAWSVKFLYEAFF
V: TRBV6-5; size: NA; J: TRBJ2-7; D: NA; DNA: TGTGCCAGCAGTTACTCCCAGGGTTGGAACGAGCAGTACTTC; CDR3: CASSYSQGWNEQYF
V: TRBV6-1; size: once; J: TRBJ2-2; D: TRBD1; DNA: TGTGCCAGCAATCCCCGCAGGGGGCCCGGGGAGCTGTTTTTT; CDR3: CASNPRRGPGELFF
V: TRBV5-5; size: NA; J: TRBJ2-1; D: TRBD2; DNA: TGTGCCAGCAGCTCGACGAAAGCGGGAGGCCCCTACAATGAGCAGTTCTTC; CDR3: CASSSTKAGGPYNEQFF
V: TRBV29-1; size: NA; J: TRBJ2-1; D: TRBD2; DNA: TGCAGCGTTGAAGGAGTAGCGGGGGGGCCCGATGAGCAGTTCTTC; CDR3: CSVEGVAGGPDEQFF
V: TRBV9; size: NA; J: TRBJ2-3; D: NA; DNA: TGTGCCAGCAGCGTAGGAGGGGTGGGTACAGATACGCAGTATTTT; CDR3: CASSVGGVGTDTQYF
V: TRBV5-4; size: NA; J: TRBJ2-7; D: TRBD2; DNA: TGTGCCAGCAGTTTTAGCGGGAGCTACGAGCAGTACTTC; CDR3: CASSFSGSYEQYF
V: TRBV2; size: NA; J: TRBJ2-5; D: NA; DNA: TGTGCCAGCAGTCATTCCGGGAGTGGAGAGACCCAGTACTTC; CDR3: CASSHSGSGETQYF
V: TRBV6-5; size: NA; J: TRBJ1-5; D: NA; DNA: TGTGCCAGCAGCTCCGGGACAAGCAGCAATCAGCCCCAGCATTTT; CDR3: CASSSGTSSNQPQHF
V: TRBV4-1; size: NA; J: TRBJ2-7; D: NA; DNA: TGCGCCAGCAGCCAAGGTCCGGGAAGCTCCTACGAGCAGTACTTC; CDR3: CASSQGPGSSYEQYF
V: TRBV4-3; size: NA; J: TRBJ2-7; D: TRBD1; DNA: TGCGCCAGCAGCCAATCGACAGGGGATTGGTACGAGCAGTACTTC; CDR3: CASSQSTGDWYEQYF
V: TRBV5-1; size: NA; J: TRBJ2-7; D: NA; DNA: TGCGCCAGCAGCTTGGATGCAGGGGCGGCCTACGAGCAGTACTTC; CDR3: CASSLDAGAAYEQYF
V: TRBV28; size: once; J: TRBJ2-1; D: TRBD2; DNA: TGTGCCAGCACTACAGGGACTAGCGGGGGGGATCCGTTCTTC; CDR3: CASTTGTSGGDPFF
V: TRBV9; size: NA; J: TRBJ2-3; D: TRBD1; DNA: TGTGCCAGCAGCCTCTCAGGGGGCCGAGGCACAGATACGCAGTATTTT; CDR3: CASSLSGGRGTDTQYF